This TCR beta chain was captured in a study of T cell changes during pregnancy in multiple sclerosis. Some clones are missing from TCRdb's copy, which holds only in-frame ones; the method was immunoSEQ multiplex PCR. The data show some 70,000 clones, roughly 89% seen once. Germline loops: CDR1 LGHNA, CDR2 YSLEER. With 3 bases clipped from V and 5 bases from J, the junction kept 4 bases outside the gene matches. The CDR3 runs to 14 residues. The rearrangement joins TRBV4-3 to TRBJ2-1, with 7 bases lining up with TRBD2. This sequence originates from a female donor with multiple sclerosis, enrolled in a pregnancy study. Sequencing used peripheral blood, obtained in the second trimester of pregnancy. The CDR3 region has the DNA TGCGCCAGCAGCCAGGGGGGAGGGGACAATGAGCAGTTCTTC. It codes for CASSQGGGDNEQFF.